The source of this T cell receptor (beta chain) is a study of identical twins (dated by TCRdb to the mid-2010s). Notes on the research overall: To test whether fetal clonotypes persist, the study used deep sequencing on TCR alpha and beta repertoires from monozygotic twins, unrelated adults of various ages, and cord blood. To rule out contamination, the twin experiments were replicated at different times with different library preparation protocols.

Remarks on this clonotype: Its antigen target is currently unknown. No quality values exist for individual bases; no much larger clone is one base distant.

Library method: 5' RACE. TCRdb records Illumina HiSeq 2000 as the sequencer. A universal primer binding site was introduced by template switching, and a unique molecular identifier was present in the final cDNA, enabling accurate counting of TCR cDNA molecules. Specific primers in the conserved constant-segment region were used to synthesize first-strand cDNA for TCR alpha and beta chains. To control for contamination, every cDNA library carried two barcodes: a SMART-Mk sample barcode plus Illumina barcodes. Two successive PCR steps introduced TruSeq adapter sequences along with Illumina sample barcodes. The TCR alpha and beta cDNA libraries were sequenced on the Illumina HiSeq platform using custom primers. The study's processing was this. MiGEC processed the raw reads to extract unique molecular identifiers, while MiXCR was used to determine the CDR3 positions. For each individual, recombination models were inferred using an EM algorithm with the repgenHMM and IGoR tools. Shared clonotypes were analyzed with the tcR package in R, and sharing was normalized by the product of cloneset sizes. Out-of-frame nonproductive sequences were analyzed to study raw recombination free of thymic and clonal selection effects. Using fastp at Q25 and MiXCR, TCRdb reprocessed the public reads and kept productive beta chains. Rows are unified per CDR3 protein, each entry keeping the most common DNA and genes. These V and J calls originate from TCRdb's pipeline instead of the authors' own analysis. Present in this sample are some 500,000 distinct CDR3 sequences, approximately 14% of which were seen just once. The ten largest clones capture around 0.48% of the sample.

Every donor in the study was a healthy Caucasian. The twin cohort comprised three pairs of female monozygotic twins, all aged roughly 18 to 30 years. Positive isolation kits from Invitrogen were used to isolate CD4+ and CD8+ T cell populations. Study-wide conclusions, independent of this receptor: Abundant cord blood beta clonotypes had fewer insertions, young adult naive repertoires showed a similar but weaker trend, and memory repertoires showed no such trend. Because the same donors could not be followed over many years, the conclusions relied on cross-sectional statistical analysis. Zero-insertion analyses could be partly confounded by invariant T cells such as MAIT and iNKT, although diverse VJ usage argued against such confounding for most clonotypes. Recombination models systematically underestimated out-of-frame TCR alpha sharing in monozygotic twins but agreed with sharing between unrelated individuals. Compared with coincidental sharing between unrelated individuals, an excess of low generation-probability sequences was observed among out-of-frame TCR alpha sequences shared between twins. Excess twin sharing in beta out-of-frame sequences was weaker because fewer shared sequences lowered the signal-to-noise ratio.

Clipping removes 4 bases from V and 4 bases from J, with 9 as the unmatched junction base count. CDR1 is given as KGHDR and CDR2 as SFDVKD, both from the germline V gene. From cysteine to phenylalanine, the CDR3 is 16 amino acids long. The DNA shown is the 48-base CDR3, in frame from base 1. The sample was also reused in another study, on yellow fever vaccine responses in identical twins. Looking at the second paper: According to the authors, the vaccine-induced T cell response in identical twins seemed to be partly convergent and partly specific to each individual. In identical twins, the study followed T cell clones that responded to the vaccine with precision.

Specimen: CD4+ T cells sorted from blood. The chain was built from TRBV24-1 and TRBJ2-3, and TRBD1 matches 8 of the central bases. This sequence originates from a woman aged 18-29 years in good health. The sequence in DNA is TGTGCCACCAGTGAATACCGGACAGGGAGCGCAGATACGCAGTATTTT. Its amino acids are CATSEYRTGSADTQYF.